This TCR beta chain was found in a study of blood T cell repertoires in COVID-19. Study as a whole: Spain, Italy and the United States supplied samples that represented acute and convalescent COVID-19.

Authors' processing steps: Estimated nucleated cell counts came from reference gene primer amplification. Here immunoSEQ multiplex PCR was the method, and the copy in TCRdb shows in-frame clones only, minus some. D and trimming were read from the DNA, whereas the V and J calls and clone size are those reported in that table. The sample has about 110,000 clones, 85% to 90% seen once. This clone was recorded only once. The CDR3 covers 16 residues. The V segment lost 2 bases and the J segment 11 bases; nucleotides outside the gene matches: 11. CDR1 MNHNS and CDR2 SASEGT come from the germline V gene. J is TRBJ2-3 and V is TRBV6-1; TRBD2 matches at 12 bases. The sample was peripheral blood. The sequence came from a woman between 50 and 59 years old with acute or convalescent COVID-19. In nucleotides, the CDR3 is TGTGCCAGCAGTGAAAACCCCCTAGCGGGAGGGCACAGGCAGTATTTT. Amino acids: CASSENPLAGGHRQYF.